The rows below give T cell receptor beta chains drawn from one sample of a study of T cells after yellow fever vaccination. MiXCR, applied by TCRdb to the 5' RACE reads, yields one record per CDR3 protein. The repertoire holds over 250,000 distinct CDR3 sequences, with around 5.3% as singletons. The sequences come from CD4+ T cells sorted from PBMCs, collected on the day of the yellow fever booster vaccination. The origin of the receptors is a man in his late teens or twenties who received the YFV17D yellow fever vaccine. Both conserved end residues are part of each CDR3. A D gene is named only where the DNA matches it firmly. Some rows have no size entry. The others give once, few or many, or a class for an expanded clone.

clone size,CDR3 length,D gene,J gene,V gene,CDR3 DNA,CDR3 protein
many,14,NA,TRBJ2-7,TRBV20-1,TGCAGTGCGACCCTTGACGGTACGGGTTACGAGCAGTACTTC,CSATLDGTGYEQYF
NA,13,NA,TRBJ1-2,TRBV6-6,TGTGCCAGCAGCGCCGTCCAGGGCCATGGCTACACCTTC,CASSAVQGHGYTF
NA,16,TRBD2,TRBJ2-3,TRBV3-1,TGTGCCAGCAGCCAAGTCCGGCTAGCGGGGGCAGATACGCAGTATTTT,CASSQVRLAGADTQYF
NA,16,NA,TRBJ1-2,TRBV7-8,TGTGCCAGCAGTTCCAAGCCGACCAGCTACTACTATGGCTACACCTTC,CASSSKPTSYYYGYTF
NA,13,NA,TRBJ2-4,TRBV20-1,TGCAGTGCTAGAGGCCGTACAGTAAACATTCAGTACTTC,CSARGRTVNIQYF
many,13,NA,TRBJ1-1,TRBV10-3,TGTGCCATCAGTAGAGACACAAACACTGAAGCTTTCTTT,CAISRDTNTEAFF
few,13,TRBD1,TRBJ1-1,TRBV7-3,TGTGCCAGCAGCGAGGGACAGGGTGGTGAAGCTTTCTTT,CASSEGQGGEAFF
many,16,NA,TRBJ2-2,TRBV10-3,TGTGCCATCAGTGAGATTTCCGGGTCGAACACCGGGGAGCTGTTTTTT,CAISEISGSNTGELFF
few,14,TRBD1,TRBJ1-1,TRBV5-1,TGCGCCAGCAGCTTAGGGGGCGACCTCACTGAAGCTTTCTTT,CASSLGGDLTEAFF
NA,14,NA,TRBJ1-4,TRBV28,TGTGCCAGCAGCCACGGACAGCTTAATGAAAAACTGTTTTTT,CASSHGQLNEKLFF
NA,13,NA,TRBJ1-2,TRBV7-9,TGTGCCAGCAGCTTCCTTACTAACTATGGCTACACCTTC,CASSFLTNYGYTF
many,15,NA,TRBJ1-3,TRBV28,TGTGCCAGCAGGACGGGACGTAGCTCTGGAAACACCATATATTTT,CASRTGRSSGNTIYF
NA,14,NA,TRBJ2-2,TRBV5-1,TGCGCCAGTTACCGGGACGGGGGCACCGGGGAGCTGTTTTTT,CASYRDGGTGELFF
few,14,TRBD1,TRBJ2-2,TRBV5-5,TGTGCCAGTAGACAGGGGTGGGACACCGGGGAGCTGTTTTTT,CASRQGWDTGELFF
many,14,NA,TRBJ2-3,TRBV5-5,TGTGCCAGCAGCTTGGGAACCGGGACCCGGGAGCAGTATTTT,CASSLGTGTREQYF
many,12,NA,TRBJ2-1,TRBV10-3,TGTGCCATCGGGTTTACCCTCGATGAGCAGTTCTTC,CAIGFTLDEQFF
many,15,TRBD1,TRBJ2-7,TRBV5-1,TGCGCCAGCAGGCCTACAGGGGGCGAGGTAAATTCGCAGTACTTC,CASRPTGGEVNSQYF
many,14,TRBD2,TRBJ2-2,TRBV14,TGTGCCAGCAGCCGGGACTATAACACCGGGGAGCTGTTTTTT,CASSRDYNTGELFF
many,15,NA,TRBJ1-1,TRBV6-5,TGTGCCAGCAGTTACTGGACAAATGGGAACACTGAAGCTTTCTTT,CASSYWTNGNTEAFF
NA,15,NA,TRBJ1-2,TRBV3-1,TGTGCCAGCAGCCAAGTGGTCGGGGCGAGCTATGGCTACACCTTC,CASSQVVGASYGYTF
NA,16,TRBD1,TRBJ1-2,TRBV29-1,TGCAGCGTTGAAGGGTTGAGGGGGCGAAGAAACTATGGCTACACCTTC,CSVEGLRGRRNYGYTF
NA,16,NA,TRBJ2-2,TRBV28,TGTGCCAGCAGGCAGGCCGGGGGCGGTGGCACCGGGGAGCTGTTTTTT,CASRQAGGGGTGELFF
few,14,NA,TRBJ2-3,TRBV24-1,TGTGCCACCACCCCCGGGGTATCCACAGATACGCAGTATTTT,CATTPGVSTDTQYF
many,13,NA,TRBJ1-1,TRBV29-1,TGCAGCGTTGGAAAGGGAATCACGTTTGAAGCTTTCTTT,CSVGKGITFEAFF
few,14,NA,TRBJ1-1,TRBV7-2,TGTGCCAGCAGCTTAGGCCCCCGGGACACTGAAGCTTTCTTT,CASSLGPRDTEAFF
NA,14,NA,TRBJ2-5,TRBV12-3/TRBV12-4,TGTGCCAGCAGTTCCGCGGCCGGAGGGGAGACCCAGTACTTC,CASSSAAGGETQYF
few,17,TRBD1,TRBJ1-6,TRBV7-2,TGTGCCAGCAGCTTAGGGGTGTGGGGACAGGGGACTTCACCCCTCCACTTT,CASSLGVWGQGTSPLHF
NA,13,TRBD2,TRBJ2-1,TRBV20-1,TGCAGTGCAACCCTAGCGGACAATGTCGGGCAGTTCTTC,CSATLADNVGQFF
NA,14,NA,TRBJ2-3,TRBV10-3,TGTGCCATCAGTGACCCCGGGGCGACAGATACGCAGTATTTT,CAISDPGATDTQYF
few,15,TRBD1,TRBJ1-2,TRBV4-1,TGCGCCAGCAGCCCGTCGGGACAGACAAACTATGGCTACACCTTC,CASSPSGQTNYGYTF
many,12,NA,TRBJ2-5,TRBV6-6,TGTGCCAGCAGTGCCGACAGGGAGACCCAGTACTTC,CASSADRETQYF
NA,15,NA,TRBJ2-2,TRBV6-5,TGTGCCAGCAGAAAGGACAGAACAAACACCGGGGAGCTGTTTTTT,CASRKDRTNTGELFF
many,14,NA,TRBJ1-4,TRBV29-1,TGCAGCGTCTGCACAAATTCCCGACCCGGAAAACTGTTTTTT,CSVCTNSRPGKLFF
NA,13,TRBD1,TRBJ1-1,TRBV20-1,TGCAGTCCCGTCCGGGACAGGAACACTGAAGCTTTCTTT,CSPVRDRNTEAFF
many,16,NA,TRBJ1-1,TRBV5-4,TGTGCCAGCAGCTTGGGCGGGGGGTCCACGCACACTGAAGCTTTCTTT,CASSLGGGSTHTEAFF
few,13,NA,TRBJ2-5,TRBV5-1,TGCGCCAGCAGTCGGGGCAGCGAAGAGACCCAGTACTTC,CASSRGSEETQYF
few,13,NA,TRBJ1-6,TRBV20-1,TGCAGTGCAACAGACAGGAGTTGGACACCCCTCCACTTT,CSATDRSWTPLHF
NA,18,NA,TRBJ2-1,TRBV9,TGTGCCAGCAGCGTCCGCCTCGTCGATTACCAATCCTACAATGAGCAGTTCTTC,CASSVRLVDYQSYNEQFF
few,13,NA,TRBJ2-4,TRBV20-1,TGCAGTGCTAGAAGGCAGACCAAAAACATTCAGTACTTC,CSARRQTKNIQYF
many,15,NA,TRBJ2-7,TRBV5-5,TGTGCCAGCAGCCACCGGGACCCCCCGTCGGGCGAGCAGTACTTC,CASSHRDPPSGEQYF
many,14,NA,TRBJ2-5,TRBV5-5,TGTGCCAGCAGCTTGGAACTCCGACAAGAGACCCAGTACTTC,CASSLELRQETQYF
NA,14,NA,TRBJ1-1,TRBV20-1,TGCAGTGCTAGGGCGGGCTTCCGGGGCACTGAAGCTTTCTTT,CSARAGFRGTEAFF
many,16,TRBD2,TRBJ2-3,TRBV29-1,TGCAGCGTTGAAGAGGGCTTTGCGGGGGGGACAGATACGCAGTATTTT,CSVEEGFAGGTDTQYF
few,16,NA,TRBJ2-3,TRBV7-3,TGTGCCAGCAGCTACGGGACACACACTAGCACAGATACGCAGTATTTT,CASSYGTHTSTDTQYF
NA,15,TRBD1,TRBJ2-2,TRBV7-3,TGTGCCAGCCGACTGGACAGGGGGAACACCGGGGAGCTGTTTTTT,CASRLDRGNTGELFF
few,15,TRBD2,TRBJ2-7,TRBV9,TGTGCCAGCAGCGTAGCTCCAGCGGGGGAGGACGAGCAGTACTTC,CASSVAPAGEDEQYF
few,15,TRBD1,TRBJ2-1,TRBV7-2,TGTGCCAGCAGCCCTGCGGGACAGGGTTACAATGAGCAGTTCTTC,CASSPAGQGYNEQFF
few,16,TRBD2,TRBJ2-7,TRBV20-1,TGCAGTGCTAGTTCACTAGCGGGGTCGAGCTCCTACGAGCAGTACTTC,CSASSLAGSSSYEQYF
few,15,NA,TRBJ2-4,TRBV19,TGTGCCAGTAGTCTACCCGGGGGCCCGGGAAACATTCAGTACTTC,CASSLPGGPGNIQYF
NA,13,NA,TRBJ1-1,TRBV7-9,TGTGCCAGCAGCTTATCATCGAACACTGAAGCTTTCTTT,CASSLSSNTEAFF
many,15,NA,TRBJ2-3,TRBV20-1,TGCAGTGCGAGAGGTTCGGCAGGGTCCTTGGATACGCAGTATTTT,CSARGSAGSLDTQYF